Detailed here is one TCR beta chain. This CDR3 is built from 21 residues. Germline lookup yields CDR1 LGHNA and CDR2 YSLEER. Trimming left V 3 bases short and J 5 bases short, with 31 bases between. This sample was taken from a study of glioma-infiltrating T cells after dendritic cell vaccination. As for time point: after dendritic cell vaccination, including at tumor progression/relapse. The PCR used 60 V beta and 13 J beta primers. Produced via immunoSEQ multiplex PCR; TCRdb's table is partial and in-frame only. The table lists roughly 60,000 clones, roughly 80% of them singletons, with 15% to 19% in the top ten.

The clonotype was recovered from a human donor with glioblastoma. The V call is TRBV4-3, the J call TRBJ1-4; the D gene is possibly TRBD1 (6 bases). Sequenced here: blood, sampled after dendritic cell vaccination. CDR3 sequence reads: CASSQTHDRWDRRALNEKLFF. In nucleotides, the CDR3 is TGCGCCAGCAGCCAGACGCATGACAGGTGGGACCGCAGGGCACTAAATGAAAAACTGTTTTTT.